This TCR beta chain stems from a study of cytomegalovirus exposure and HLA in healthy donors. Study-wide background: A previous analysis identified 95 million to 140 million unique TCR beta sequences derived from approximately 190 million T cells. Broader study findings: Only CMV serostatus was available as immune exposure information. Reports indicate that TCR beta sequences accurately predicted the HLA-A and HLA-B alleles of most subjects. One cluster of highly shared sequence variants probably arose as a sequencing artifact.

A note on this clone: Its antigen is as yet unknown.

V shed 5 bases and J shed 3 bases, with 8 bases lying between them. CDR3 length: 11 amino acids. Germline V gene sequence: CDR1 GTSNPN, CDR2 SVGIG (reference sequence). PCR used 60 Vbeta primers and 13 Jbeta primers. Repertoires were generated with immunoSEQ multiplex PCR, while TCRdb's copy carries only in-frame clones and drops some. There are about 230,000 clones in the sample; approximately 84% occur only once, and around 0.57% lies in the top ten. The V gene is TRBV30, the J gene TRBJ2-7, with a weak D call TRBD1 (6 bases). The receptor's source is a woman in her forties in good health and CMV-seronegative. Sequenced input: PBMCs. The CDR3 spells CAWGRGYEQYF. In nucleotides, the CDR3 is TGTGCCTGGGGCAGGGGCTACGAGCAGTACTTC.